One and the same sample provided the 18 T cell receptor beta chains below, sequenced in a study of shared clonotypes between healthy human individuals. Naive CD8 isolation took CD45RO-negative cells positively selected for CCR7 and excluded terminally differentiated effector memory CD45RA+ cells. TCRdb's copy holds only in-frame clones and misses some; the assay was immunoSEQ multiplex PCR. The sample comprises about 2,200,000 clones, about 93% of which are singletons, and about 1.8% rests with the top ten. Sequenced input: naive CD8+ T cells from PBMCs. All receptors come from a man younger than 35 in good health. Some clones in this sample may be carry-over from other donors' samples.

The table lists this clone with a count of one. V and J are TRBV29-1 and TRBJ2-2; 7 bases line up with TRBD1. The germline gives CDR1 SQVTM, CDR2 ANQGSEA. V was pared by 3 bases and J by 7 bases, with 2 bases of the junction left unmatched. There are 12 residues in the CDR3. The CDR3 bases are TGCAGCGTTGACACAGGGGTCGGGGAGCTGTTTTTT. It is translated as CSVDTGVGELFF.

J is TRBJ2-3 and V is TRBV13; 13 nucleotides line up with TRBD2. V shed 2 bases and J 5 bases; nucleotides not matched to a gene: 7. The CDR3 totals 17 residues. The germline V gene encodes CDR1 PRHDT and CDR2 FYEKMQ (reference sequence). This CDR3 reads CASSLRLAGGPGDTQYF. CDR3 DNA sequence: TGTGCCAGCAGCTTACGACTAGCGGGAGGCCCGGGAGATACGCAGTATTTT.

The chain uses TRBV29-1 and TRBJ2-1, with D perhaps matching TRBD2 (6 bases). From germline, CDR1 is SQVTM and CDR2 ANQGSEA. The V end was cut by 2 bases, the J end by 5 bases, with 16 bases between. The CDR3 contains 15 residues. The CDR3 region has the DNA TGCAGCGTTGAAAGAGCGGAGGGCCCCAACAATGAGCAGTTCTTC. Its translation is CSVERAEGPNNEQFF.

The V call is TRBV28, the J call TRBJ2-6; 7 positions agree with TRBD2. The CDR3 loop spans 18 amino acids. Germline CDR1 and CDR2: MDHEN and SYDVKM. V was pared by 6 bases and J by 0 bases, with 11 bases of the junction left unmatched. The DNA of the CDR3 is TGTGCCAGCAGCCCCCTCCCGGGGAGGGACTCTGGGGCCAACGTCCTGACTTTC. Amino acids: CASSPLPGRDSGANVLTF.

The chain joins TRBV19 to TRBJ2-7; 7 positions agree with TRBD1. Germline V lookup: CDR1 LNHDA, CDR2 SQIVND (reference sequence). This CDR3 region has 14 residues. The J segment lost 4 bases and the V segment lost 4 bases, leaving 7 bases of the junction unmatched. CDR3 bases: TGTGCCAGTAGTACGCGCGAGGGGGCTTACGAGCAGTACTTC. This codes for CASSTREGAYEQYF.

Concerning this clone itself: The sample holds other DNA sequences that translate to the same CDR3. The rearrangement uses TRBV9 and TRBJ2-1, with 15 bases identical to TRBD2. CDR1 is SGDLS, CDR2 YYNGEE, per germline. After removal of 3 bases from V and 7 bases from J, the junction contained 2 bases not matched to a gene. CDR3 length: 15 amino acids. CDR3 amino acids: CASSAGLAGGNEQFF. CDR3 nucleotide sequence: TGTGCCAGCAGCGCGGGACTAGCGGGAGGTAATGAGCAGTTCTTC.

The chain employs TRBV7-3 and TRBJ2-1; 10 bases map to TRBD2. The V segment lost 2 bases and the J segment 7 bases; nucleotides outside the gene matches: 5. Germline-derived CDR1 and CDR2 are SGHTA and FQGTGA. The CDR3 is 15 amino acids. The CDR3 loop is CASSLGAGGPNEQFF. CDR3 bases: TGTGCCAGCAGCTTAGGAGCGGGAGGGCCGAATGAGCAGTTCTTC.

About this clone: The same CDR3 also results from other DNA sequences found in this sample. The J gene is TRBJ2-7, the V gene TRBV5-1; either TRBD1 or TRBD2 may fit D (5 bases each). Between the trimmed V and J ends, which lost 2 bases and 2 bases, there was a span of 8 bases. The CDR3 totals 13 residues. From germline, CDR1 is SGHRS and CDR2 YFSETQ. CDR3 in amino acids: CASSFGGTYEQYF. CDR3 coding DNA: TGCGCCAGCAGCTTTGGGGGTACCTACGAGCAGTACTTC.

On this clone itself: The sample has other DNA sequences that encode this CDR3 too. The chain combines TRBV7-2 with TRBJ2-1; TRBD2 agrees at 10 bases. The V and J ends lost 1 base and 4 bases, in that order; junction bases with no gene match: 4. Germline CDR1 and CDR2: SGHTA and FQGNSA. There are 16 residues in the CDR3. Written as DNA, the CDR3 is TGTGCCAGCAGCTTAGTGGGGACTAGCGCGTACAATGAGCAGTTCTTC. Translation: CASSLVGTSAYNEQFF.

The chain combines TRBV18 with TRBJ2-3; unclear D gene. Germline V gives CDR1 KGHSH, CDR2 LQKENI. The CDR3 spans 10 residues. Between the trimmed V and J ends, which lost 9 bases and 5 bases, there was a span of 6 bases. The CDR3 nucleotides are TGTGCCAGTTCAAGAGATACGCAGTATTTT. Residues: CASSRDTQYF.

This clone was counted once. V usage is TRBV27 and J usage is TRBJ2-7; D is undetermined. From germline, CDR1 is MNHEY and CDR2 SMNVEV (reference sequence). This CDR3 has 14 residues. V lost 5 bases, J lost 6 bases, and 17 bases lay in between. CDR3 amino acids: CASSTPGPSGEQYF. CDR3 coding DNA: TGTGCCAGCAGTACCCCCGGTCCATCGGGCGAGCAGTACTTC.

There are a few counts of this clone. V gene TRBV18 combines with J gene TRBJ2-7; TRBD2 might be the D (5 bases). Germline V gene sequence: CDR1 KGHSH, CDR2 LQKENI. There are 15 residues in the CDR3. Trimming pared 0 bases from V and 0 bases from J, leaving 9 bases between. The CDR3 bases are TGTGCCAGCTCACCACCGGGGAGTAGCTCCTACGAGCAGTACTTC. It encodes CASSPPGSSSYEQYF. Combining the CDR3 with reference TRBV18 and TRBJ2-7 gives the whole variable domain NAGVMQNPRHLVRRRGQEARLRCSPMKGHSHVYWYRQLPEEGLKFMVYLQKENIIDESGMPKERFSAEFPKEGPSILRIQQVVRGDSAAYFCASSPPGSSSYEQYFGPGTRLTVT.

Comment on this clone: This specimen includes other DNA sequences encoding the same CDR3. This chain connects TRBV5-4 to TRBJ1-2; D remains ambiguous. CDR1 is SGHNT and CDR2 is YYREEE in the germline V gene (reference sequence). V lost 4 bases, J lost 3 bases, and 4 bases lay in between. The CDR3 sequence is 11 residues long. In DNA form, the CDR3 reads TGTGCCAGCAGCGCGTACTATGGCTACACCTTC. As protein: CASSAYYGYTF. The whole variable domain, filled in from reference TRBV5-4 and TRBJ1-2, reads ETGVTQSPTHLIKTRGQQVTLRCSSQSGHNTVSWYQQALGQGPQFIFQYYREEENGRGNFPPRFSGLQFPNYSSELNVNALELDDSALYLCASSAYYGYTFGSGTRLTVV.

This clone was counted once. The rearrangement uses TRBV7-9 and TRBJ2-1; 7 nucleotides line up with TRBD2. Germline V gene lookup returns CDR1 SEHNR and CDR2 FQNEAQ (reference sequence). This CDR3 spans 16 amino acids. J gave up 8 bases and V 5 bases, and 15 bases lay outside the gene matches. The CDR3, as DNA: TGTGCCAGCAGCCCCCAAGCGGGGAGGTCATTCGATGAGCAGTTCTTC. Translating gives CASSPQAGRSFDEQFF.

This chain connects TRBV13 to TRBJ1-5, with 9 bases identical to TRBD1. CDR1 PRHDT and CDR2 FYEKMQ come from the germline V gene (reference sequence). The junction had 15 bases not matched to a gene; V was cut back by 3 bases and J by 6 bases. The CDR3 contains 18 residues. As DNA, the CDR3 is TGTGCCAGCAGCTTGCGGGACAGGGTGTCCGATAATGGTCAGCCCCAGCATTTT. This translates into CASSLRDRVSDNGQPQHF.

V and J are TRBV7-8 and TRBJ1-5; 8 positions match TRBD1. Germline CDR1 and CDR2: SGHVS and FQNEAQ. J lost 5 bases, V lost 5 bases, and 5 bases had no gene match. There are 14 residues in the CDR3. The CDR3 DNA reads TGTGCCAGCAGCCAGGACAGGGATGATCAGCCCCAGCATTTT. Encoded protein: CASSQDRDDQPQHF. Filled out from reference TRBV7-8 and TRBJ1-5, the complete variable domain reads GAGVSQSPRYKVAKRGQDVALRCDPISGHVSLFWYQQALGQGPEFLTYFQNEAQLDKSGLPSDRFFAERPEGSVSTLKIQRTQQEDSAVYLCASSQDRDDQPQHFGDGTRLSIL.

The V gene is TRBV5-3, the J gene TRBJ2-5; a weak D match, TRBD2 (5 bases). TRBV5-3 is an open reading frame, and its role is uncertain. The V gene lost 5 bases and the J gene lost 3 bases, with 20 bases spanning the gap. CDR3 length: 16 amino acids. The CDR3 nucleotides read TGTGCCAGAAGGCGAGGGTATGATTCCTGGGAAGAGACCCAGTACTTC. Protein: CARRRGYDSWEETQYF.

The gene calls are TRBV11-2 and TRBJ2-3, with D hard to call. The CDR3 is 10 residues long. Trimming pared 3 bases from V and 11 bases from J, leaving 6 bases between. Germline CDR1 is SGHAT and CDR2 is FQNNGV. DNA for the CDR3: TGTGCCAGCAGCTTTGGGAAGCAGTATTTT. Translating gives CASSFGKQYF.